The sequence of this TCR beta chain was determined in a study of spatial heterogeneity in lung cancer (dated by TCRdb to between 2018 and 2021). With regard to the full study: Beta-chain transcripts were consistently detected in greater numbers than alpha-chain transcripts, which likely reflected higher beta-chain transcript abundance. Nonsynonymous mutation counts, determined by whole-exome sequencing of tumor tissue, were related to TCR repertoire features. In the raw uncorrected reads, each unique combination of TCR and UMI appeared on average more than ten times. The study quantitatively compared TCR alpha and beta repertoires across multiple tumor regions, matched nontumor lung and blood in non-small cell lung cancer. At surgery, both alpha and beta chains were TCR-sequenced in 200 to 250 tumor regions, approximately 64 matched nontumor lung samples and a few dozen PBMC samples. Study-wide findings and limitations: Ubiquitous expanded tumor TCRs showed up in blood more often at tumor resection than at routine follow-up. Additional single-cell paired TCR alpha and beta sequencing was considered necessary to confirm, at a functional level, the hypothesis that regional TCRs recognize regional mutations.

The library was produced with 5' RACE. TCRdb names NextSeq 500 as the instrument used. In the TCR library protocol, a unique molecular identifier was attached to each TCR cDNA molecule so that PCR and sequencing errors could be corrected. The source study handled its data this way. TCR identification, UMI-based error correction and CDR3 extraction were all carried out with Decombinator tools. TCRs above a frequency of 2 per 1,000, corresponding to the top 1% of the tumor frequency distribution, were defined as expanded. Each repertoire was subsampled 100 times to 5,000 TCRs, after which Renyi diversity was computed with the R vegan package. CDR3 similarity networks were constructed using string-kernel similarity of amino acid triplets, with links drawn between CDR3s whose pairwise similarity was above 0.82. The public reads were reanalyzed by TCRdb: fastp trimming at Q25, MiXCR alignment, in-frame beta chains only. Each entry is one CDR3 protein sequence, shown with its most common DNA and genes. TCRdb's processing, not the authors', yielded these V and J calls. In all, the sample holds tens of thousands of distinct CDR3 sequences, and roughly 15% of those were seen once. The ten largest clonotypes hold 50% to 65% of the sample.

Concerning this clonotype itself: The target of this receptor is not known. No per-base quality is available; no much larger clone lies one base away.

The time point label, as the study defines it: sample taken at primary tumor resection. Without any cell sorting, TCR sequencing was performed on whole RNA extracted either from tumor and nontumor lung tissue or from cryopreserved PBMC samples. Donors were some 67 patients with early-stage, untreated non-small cell lung cancer from the lung TRACERx cohort. Patients were selected for TCR sequencing only if sufficient RNA was available from at least two tumor regions. The CDR3 covers 13 residues, taking in both the cysteine and the phenylalanine. Solely the CDR3 DNA is kept, with 39 bases framed from the first base. V sheds 3 bases and J sheds 4 bases, leaving 12 bases between their ends. From a lookup of the germline V gene (reference sequence), CDR1 and CDR2 are DFQATT and SNEGSKA.

The chain uses TRBV20-1 and TRBJ1-2, with the D gene not clear enough to name. Sequencing used PBMCs, obtained at surgery. This receptor was identified in a male donor with early-stage non-small cell lung cancer. The CDR3 amino acid sequence is: CSASLPYGYGYTF. The DNA reads TGCAGTGCTAGTTTGCCGTATGGCTATGGCTACACCTTC.